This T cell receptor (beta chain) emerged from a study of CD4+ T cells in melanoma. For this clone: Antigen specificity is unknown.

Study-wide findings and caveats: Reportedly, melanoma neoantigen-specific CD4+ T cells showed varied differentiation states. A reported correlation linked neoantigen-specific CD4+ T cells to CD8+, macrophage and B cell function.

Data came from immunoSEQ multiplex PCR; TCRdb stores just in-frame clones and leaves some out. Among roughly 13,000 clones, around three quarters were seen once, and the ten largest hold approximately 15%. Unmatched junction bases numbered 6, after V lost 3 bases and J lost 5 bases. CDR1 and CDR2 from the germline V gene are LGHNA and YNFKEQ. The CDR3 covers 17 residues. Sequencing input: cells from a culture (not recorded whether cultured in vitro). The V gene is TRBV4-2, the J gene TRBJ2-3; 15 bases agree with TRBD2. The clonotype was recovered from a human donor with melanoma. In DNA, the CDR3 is TGTGCCAGCAGCCAGCCGGGACTAGCGGGGGGAAGAGATACGCAGTATTTT. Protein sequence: CASSQPGLAGGRDTQYF.